This passage covers 30 T cell receptor beta chains from one sample sequenced in a study of T cells in Graves' hyperthyroidism and ophthalmopathy. TCR beta CDR3 sequences were amplified from RNA transcripts. HTBI primers drove first-round RT-PCR of the TCR CDR3. TCRdb independently ran MiXCR on the multiplex PCR reads; one entry per CDR3 protein. The profile covers roughly 250,000 distinct CDR3 sequences, with over 20% appearing a single time and over 55% taken by the ten largest. Sample: blood. These receptors were collected from a young man with Graves' ophthalmopathy.

The chain joins TRBV20-1 to TRBJ2-2; TRBD2 matches at 14 bases. Trimming at V came to 3 bases and at J to 4 bases, leaving 13 bases not matched to a gene. This CDR3 comprises 19 residues. Germline V gene data show CDR1 as DFQATT and CDR2 as SNEGSKA (reference sequence). The CDR3 DNA is TGCAGTGCTAGTTTTCCGGGACTAGCGGGAGTTAAGGGCACCGGGGAGCTGTTTTTT. It yields the protein CSASFPGLAGVKGTGELFF.

The rearrangement links TRBV12-3 or TRBV12-4 to TRBJ2-2; no reliable D call. The CDR3 sequence is 16 residues long. The germline V and J ends were trimmed by 3 bases and 4 bases, with 15 bases remaining between them. The CDR3, as DNA: TGTGCCAGCAGTTTGGCAGGAGAGGTTTCCACCGGGGAGCTGTTTTTT. The encoded protein is CASSLAGEVSTGELFF.

A few counts support this clonotype. The chain couples TRBV12-3 or TRBV12-4 to TRBJ1-4; D gene unclear. The length of the CDR3 is 14 residues. The V gene lost 7 bases and the J gene lost 8 bases, with 17 bases spanning the gap. DNA for the CDR3: TGTGCCAGCACCCCGTCGGGTCGGAGGGAAAAACTGTTTTTT. Protein sequence: CASTPSGRREKLFF.

This clonotype was seen at least ten times. This CDR3 reads CASSGLESNYGYTF. For the CDR3, the DNA is TGTGCCAGCAGTGGATTGGAATCTAACTATGGCTACACCTTC. The rearrangement links TRBV11-2 to TRBJ1-2; D is uncertain. This CDR3 has 14 residues. Trimming stripped 6 bases from V and 0 bases from J, with 11 bases between. CDR1 and CDR2 (germline): SGHAT, FQNNGV.

V and J are TRBV7-9 and TRBJ1-5; D is unresolved. This CDR3 has 15 residues. V was shortened by 1 base and J by 7 bases, with 14 bases between the two germline ends. Germline loops: CDR1 SEHNR, CDR2 FQNEAQ (reference sequence). CDR3 residues: CASSLGAGYGQPQHF. CDR3 coding DNA: TGTGCCAGCAGCTTAGGGGCTGGGTATGGGCAGCCCCAGCATTTT.

This clonotype was found a few times. This chain uses TRBV6-1 with TRBJ1-1, with D unresolved. The CDR3 covers 13 residues. Trimming left V 7 bases short and J 12 bases short, with 21 bases between. Per germline, CDR1 MNHNS and CDR2 SASEGT. CDR3 sequence reads: CASKGPQSRVPFF. CDR3 coding DNA: TGTGCCAGCAAGGGCCCGCAAAGCCGTGTGCCTTTCTTT.

This clonotype has ten or more counts. V gene TRBV5-1 combines with J gene TRBJ2-7; 10 nucleotides agree with TRBD2. Germline CDR1 is SGHRS and CDR2 is YFSETQ. The trim removed 4 bases at V and 4 bases at J, leaving 14 bases unmatched. This CDR3 spans 17 amino acids. CDR3 amino acids: CASSKAAGGPKSYEQYF. CDR3 nucleotides: TGCGCCAGCAGCAAGGCAGCGGGAGGGCCGAAGTCGTACGAGCAGTACTTC.

This clonotype was seen a handful of times. The chain recombines TRBV5-1 with TRBJ1-1; no definite D call. This CDR3 is built from 15 residues. V was pared by 0 bases and J by 6 bases, with 15 bases between. From germline, CDR1 is SGHRS and CDR2 YFSETQ. Here the CDR3 DNA reads TGCGCCAGCAGCTTGGCCCCCACCGGGCTTCCTGAAGCTTTCTTT. It yields the protein CASSLAPTGLPEAFF.

This clonotype was observed a few times. The V call is TRBV2, the J call TRBJ1-2; TRBD1 is a possible D gene (6 bases). V was trimmed by 8 bases and J by 2 bases, leaving 12 bases between them. The CDR3 sequence is 13 residues long. Germline V gene sequence: CDR1 SNHLY, CDR2 FYNNEI. The CDR3 region is CASGTDRNYGYTF. The CDR3 nucleotides are TGTGCCAGCGGAACGGACAGAAACTATGGCTACACCTTC.

This clonotype was detected many times. This chain connects TRBV7-8 to TRBJ2-7, with D possibly being TRBD2 (6 bases). CDR1 SGHVS and CDR2 FQNEAQ come from the germline V gene. Trimming cost V 2 bases and J 4 bases, with 15 bases left between them. The CDR3 totals 15 residues. The CDR3 sequence is CASSLWLSGGYEQYF. Written as DNA, the CDR3 is TGTGCCAGCAGCTTATGGCTATCCGGAGGGTACGAGCAGTACTTC.

The chain recombines TRBV4-1 with TRBJ2-7, with D possibly matching TRBD1 (6 bases). Trimming removed 6 bases at V and 0 bases at J, with 15 bases between. From germline, CDR1 is MGHRA and CDR2 YSYEKL. The CDR3 is 15 amino acids. The CDR3 nucleotides are TGCGCCAGCAGTCCTACAGGGTTGGGCTCCTACGAGCAGTACTTC. Amino acid sequence: CASSPTGLGSYEQYF.

This clonotype was picked up many times. The V call is TRBV5-6, the J call TRBJ2-7, with D uncertain. Germline V gene data show CDR1 as SGHDT and CDR2 as YYEEEE. Between the trimmed V and J ends, which lost 4 bases and 2 bases, there was a span of 13 bases. CDR3 length equals 14 residues. CDR3 residues: CASSLKGPTYEQYF. Here the CDR3 DNA reads TGTGCCAGCAGCCTCAAAGGACCTACCTACGAGCAGTACTTC.

The sample holds many counts of this clonotype. The chain combines TRBV30 with TRBJ2-2, with D unclear. The length of the CDR3 is 11 residues. Germline V gene data show CDR1 as GTSNPN and CDR2 as SVGIG (reference sequence). Trimming stripped 0 bases from V and 7 bases from J, with 3 bases between. CDR3 amino acids: CAWSVLGELFF. For the CDR3, the DNA is TGTGCCTGGAGTGTTCTCGGGGAGCTGTTTTTT.

This clonotype showed up just once. The V and J genes are TRBV5-1 and TRBJ2-1; tentatively, D is TRBD1 (7 bases). V was trimmed by 2 bases and J by 4 bases, leaving 13 bases between them. CDR1 is SGHRS and CDR2 is YFSETQ in the germline V gene. CDR3 size: 15 residues. In DNA, the CDR3 is TGCGCCAGCAGCTTTGGGGGGACAGAGTACAATGAGCAGTTCTTC. It is translated as CASSFGGTEYNEQFF.

The chain links TRBV6-2 or TRBV6-3 to TRBJ1-1; the D is unclear. The length of the CDR3 is 15 residues. Per the germline V gene, CDR1 is MNHEY and CDR2 is SVGEGT. Trimming removed 6 bases from V and 0 bases from J, with 14 bases in between. The CDR3 spells CASRIPRQMNTEAFF. Here the CDR3 DNA reads TGTGCCAGCAGAATACCCAGGCAGATGAACACTGAAGCTTTCTTT.

This clonotype was counted ten times or more. J is TRBJ2-4 and V is TRBV20-1; TRBD1 matches at 7 bases. The V gene's germline CDR1 is DFQATT and CDR2 SNEGSKA (reference sequence). V shed 4 bases and J 3 bases; nucleotides not matched to a gene: 6. CDR3 length: 14 amino acids. The CDR3 region has the DNA TGCAGTGCTACAAAGGACAGGCTCAAAAACATTCAGTACTTC. Residues: CSATKDRLKNIQYF.

The V gene is TRBV19, the J gene TRBJ1-5; maybe TRBD1 (6 bases). V lost 7 bases to trimming and J lost 2 bases, with 18 bases between them. This CDR3 contains 16 residues. Germline V CDR1 and CDR2: LNHDA, SQIVND (reference sequence). CDR3 region: CASTSRGAVGNQPQHF. DNA of the CDR3: TGTGCCAGTACCTCTCGGGGGGCAGTCGGCAATCAGCCCCAGCATTTT.

The CDR3 nucleotides are TGTGCCAGCAGTGCCCCAGGGGGCCCTTCTCCCGAGACCCAGTACTTC. This encodes CASSAPGGPSPETQYF. The chain links TRBV28 to TRBJ2-5; 8 bases map to TRBD1. This CDR3 has 16 amino acids. V lost 5 bases to trimming and J lost 5 bases; unmatched junction nucleotides: 13. The V gene's germline CDR1 is MDHEN and CDR2 SYDVKM.

The chain combines TRBV6-2 or TRBV6-3 with TRBJ2-3; D is ambiguous. CDR3 length equals 14 residues. The germline V gene encodes CDR1 MNHEY and CDR2 SVGEGT. V lost 2 bases and J 5 bases, leaving 11 bases between the germline ends. The CDR3 sequence is CASSYRLSGDTQYF. DNA of the CDR3: TGTGCCAGCAGTTACAGACTTTCAGGAGATACGCAGTATTTT.

In this sample, this clonotype turned up many times. The chain employs TRBV28 and TRBJ2-3; no clear D. CDR3 length: 13 residues. The V gene lost 5 bases and the J gene lost 3 bases, with 9 bases spanning the gap. The germline V gene has CDR1 MDHEN and CDR2 SYDVKM. The CDR3 nucleotides are TGTGCCAGCAGTCTACCCAAGACAGATACGCAGTATTTT. Protein product: CASSLPKTDTQYF. The entire variable domain, with the rest obtained from reference TRBV28 and TRBJ2-3, is as follows: DVKVTQSSRYLVKRTGEKVFLECVQDMDHENMFWYRQDPGLGLRLIYFSYDVKMKEKGDIPEGYSVSREKKERFSLILESASTNQTSMYLCASSLPKTDTQYFGPGTRLTVL.

The chain links TRBV20-1 to TRBJ2-7; 9 bases agree with TRBD1. J lost 3 bases, V lost 4 bases, and 4 bases had no gene match. This CDR3 has 13 amino acids. Germline V CDR1 and CDR2: DFQATT, SNEGSKA (reference sequence). The CDR3 coding sequence is TGCAGTGCTACCCGGGACAGGGTCTACGAGCAGTACTTC. This codes for CSATRDRVYEQYF.

This clonotype occurred a few times. The chain links TRBV5-1 to TRBJ2-1, with 8 positions matching TRBD2. This CDR3 is built from 16 residues. CDR1 SGHRS and CDR2 YFSETQ come from the germline V gene. V gave up 2 bases and J gave up 2 bases; unmatched junction bases: 6. CDR3 loop: CASSLPTSGTYNEQFF. CDR3 sequence (DNA): TGCGCCAGCAGCTTACCAACTAGCGGTACCTACAATGAGCAGTTCTTC.

This clonotype was observed at least ten times. The rearrangement joins TRBV11-3 to TRBJ2-1; possibly TRBD1 for D (5 bases). V lost 4 bases to trimming and J lost 0 bases, with 10 bases between them. The CDR3 has 15 residues. Germline values: CDR1 SGHNT, CDR2 YENEEA. The CDR3 sequence is CASSYDRSSYNEQFF. The CDR3 nucleotides are TGTGCCAGCAGCTACGACAGAAGCTCCTACAATGAGCAGTTCTTC.

The chain recombines TRBV12-5 with TRBJ1-1; no clear D. This CDR3 is built from 14 residues. From germline, CDR1 is LGHNT and CDR2 FRNRAP. Trimming stripped 3 bases from V and 5 bases from J, with 13 bases between. As DNA, the CDR3 is TGTGCTAGTGGTTTTACAGCCAAGCTTACTGAAGCTTTCTTT. Its translation: CASGFTAKLTEAFF.

This clonotype was observed a few times. The chain links TRBV7-3 to TRBJ2-2; 9 nucleotides align to TRBD1. Germline loops: CDR1 SGHTA, CDR2 FQGTGA. V was pared by 5 bases and J by 6 bases, with 4 bases of the junction left unmatched. CDR3 length: 14 amino acids. Written as DNA, the CDR3 is TGTGCCAGCAGCATATGGGACAGGGCCGGGGAGCTGTTTTTT. This encodes CASSIWDRAGELFF.

This clonotype was seen more than once but under ten times. The chain links TRBV7-8 to TRBJ2-7, with 9 bases lining up with TRBD2. The CDR3 runs 17 residues. From germline, CDR1 is SGHVS and CDR2 FQNEAQ. Trimming removed 3 bases from V and 3 bases from J; junction bases left unmatched: 12. The chain's CDR3 is CASSFPRSLAGHYEQYF. In DNA form, the CDR3 reads TGTGCCAGCAGCTTTCCCCGTTCCCTAGCGGGGCACTACGAGCAGTACTTC.

This rearrangement joins TRBV15 to TRBJ2-6; 12 positions agree with TRBD2. The V gene end was trimmed by 1 base and the J gene end by 2 bases; junction bases not matched to a gene: 6. The CDR3 length is 19 residues. In germline, CDR1 is LNHNV, CDR2 YYDKDF (reference sequence). The CDR3 nucleotides are TGTGCCACCAGCAGAGGAGGCCTAGCGGGAGGGCCTGGGGCCAACGTCCTGACTTTC. Its translation: CATSRGGLAGGPGANVLTF.

This clonotype was seen more than once but under ten times. J is TRBJ2-5 and V is TRBV7-9; 7 positions match TRBD2. This CDR3 is built from 16 residues. V dropped 5 bases and J dropped 6; count of bases not matched to a gene: 15. Germline CDR1 is SEHNR and CDR2 is FQNEAQ (reference sequence). CDR3 bases: TGTGCCAGCAGCCGACGTCTAGCGGCCTCCCTAAAGACCCAGTACTTC. This codes for CASSRRLAASLKTQYF.

Remarks on this clonotype: This may arise from a read error, as a much more abundant clone is one base away. The genes are TRBV28 and TRBJ2-7; D gene unclear. CDR1 and CDR2 from the germline V gene are MDHEN and SYDVKM. The CDR3 contains 13 residues. Trimming shortened V by 7 bases and J by 2 bases, and 12 bases separated the two germline ends. The CDR3 reads CASNAYETYEQYF. The CDR3 DNA is TGTGCCAGCAATGCCTACGAAACCTACGAGCAGTACTTC.

The V call is TRBV3-1, the J call TRBJ2-5; possibly TRBD2 for D (5 bases). The CDR3 is made up of 15 amino acids. Trimming left V 0 bases short and J 14 bases short, with 22 bases between. Germline V CDR1 and CDR2: LGHDT, YNNKEL (reference sequence). The CDR3 sequence: CASSQDLSLVASKYF. Written as DNA, the CDR3 is TGTGCCAGCAGCCAAGACCTCTCTTTGGTGGCTAGCAAATACTTC.